The source of this TCR beta chain is a study of cytomegalovirus exposure and HLA in healthy donors. V was pared by 1 base and J by 0 bases, with 16 bases between. This CDR3 has 18 residues. Germline values: CDR1 SGHTA, CDR2 FQGNSA. The PCR had 60 Vbeta and 13 Jbeta primers. Profiling relied on immunoSEQ multiplex PCR, and the TCRdb table lists in-frame clones only, not all of them. The sample lists some 100,000 clones, approximately 72% occurring once. Sequencing was done on a sample of PBMCs. This TCR came from a male donor in good health and CMV-seropositive. The rearrangement links TRBV7-2 to TRBJ2-4, with a weak D call TRBD1 (6 bases). CDR3 nucleotide sequence: TGTGCCAGCAGCTTAGGCGCCAGGGGCGCGATAGCCAAAAACATTCAGTACTTC. Its protein is CASSLGARGAIAKNIQYF.